The 2 T cell receptor beta chains below were found in one sample sequenced in a study of T cells after yellow fever vaccination. Each CDR3 protein gets one entry after TCRdb re-called the 5' RACE reads with MiXCR. There are some 500,000 distinct CDR3 sequences in the sample; about 13% occur only once, and around 15% lies in the top ten. Specimen: PBMCs, collected on the day of the yellow fever booster vaccination. These receptors came from a man aged 25-40 years who received the YFV17D yellow fever vaccine.

The J gene is TRBJ2-7, the V gene TRBV15; D unresolved. Trimming shortened V by 6 bases and J by 0 bases, and 18 bases separated the two germline ends. The CDR3 covers 16 residues. Germline V gene data show CDR1 as LNHNV and CDR2 as YYDKDF (reference sequence). This CDR3 is CATREGSGPSSYEQYF. DNA for the CDR3: TGTGCCACCAGGGAAGGGTCCGGGCCGAGCTCCTACGAGCAGTACTTC. Combining the CDR3 with reference TRBV15 and TRBJ2-7 gives the whole variable domain DAMVIQNPRYQVTQFGKPVTLSCSQTLNHNVMYWYQQKSSQAPKLLFHYYDKDFNNEADTPDNFQSRRPNTSFCFLDIRSPGLGDTAMYLCATREGSGPSSYEQYFGPGTRLTVT.

The chain links TRBV7-9 to TRBJ2-1; D assignment may be TRBD1 or TRBD2 (5 bases each). This CDR3 has 16 residues. Germline V gives CDR1 SEHNR, CDR2 FQNEAQ (reference sequence). Trimming stripped 5 bases from V and 4 bases from J, with 18 bases between. The DNA for the CDR3 is TGTGCCAGCAGCCCGGGTGGGGGATATAGGTACAATGAGCAGTTCTTC. Its protein product is CASSPGGGYRYNEQFF.